The source of this T cell receptor beta chain is a study of immune heterogeneity within non-small cell lung tumors. Points on this clonotype: The target antigen is unknown.

General observations from the study: Within a patient, dominant CDR3 beta clonotypes were shared across sites, though different locations had unique frequent clones.

Template material comprised bulk tumor genomic DNA at about 660 ng per sample. While surgery was under way, several biopsies spaced far apart were taken per primary tumor. Curative surgery was performed on patients who had untreated, newly diagnosed non-small cell lung cancer. Study donors were patients with a new diagnosis of non-small cell lung cancer who underwent surgery with curative intent. This CDR3 region has 13 residues. CDR1 is SNHLY and CDR2 is FYNNEI in the germline V gene. J gave up 9 bases and V 5 bases, and 5 bases lay outside the gene matches. Multiplex PCR employing 32 V and 13 J primers generated amplicons of the TCR beta CDR3. TCRdb reprocessed the multiplex PCR reads with MiXCR, giving one entry per CDR3 protein. Of a few thousand distinct CDR3 sequences listed, 45% to 65% are singletons.

The chain combines TRBV2 with TRBJ2-1; 9 bases agree with TRBD1. The TCR sequence derives from a man over 45 with non-small cell lung cancer. The specimen was lung tumor tissue. The CDR3 nucleotides read TGTGCCAGCAGTCCCCTACAGGGGGCTGAGCAGTTCTTC. Protein sequence: CASSPLQGAEQFF.